Shown below are 31 T cell receptor beta chains from a single sample sequenced in a study of control samples from healthy donors and cancer patients. The method was immunoSEQ multiplex PCR; TCRdb's version includes in-frame clones alone and lacks a portion of them. The sample gives 150,000 to 200,000 clones, 90% to 95% of which show up once; roughly 1.3% is in the top ten. The sample comprised blood. These receptor sequences come from a man aged 30 to 39 in good health.

This chain connects TRBV15 to TRBJ1-2; D is unresolved. CDR1 LNHNV and CDR2 YYDKDF come from the germline V gene (reference sequence). CDR3 length: 13 amino acids. Trimming shortened V by 3 bases and J by 5 bases, and 10 bases separated the two germline ends. CDR3 nucleotides: TGTGCCACCAGCAGCCCCTCTGGGTATGGCTACACCTTC. It is translated as CATSSPSGYGYTF.

The chain is built from TRBV30 and TRBJ2-7; the D is unclear. Per germline, CDR1 GTSNPN and CDR2 SVGIG (reference sequence). CDR3 size: 10 residues. Trimming removed 7 bases from V and 6 bases from J, with 10 bases in between. CDR3: CASGSSEQYF. CDR3 sequence (DNA): TGTGCCTCCGGGTCATCCGAGCAGTACTTC.

The chain couples TRBV29-1 to TRBJ2-1; 9 positions agree with TRBD1. This CDR3 has 14 residues. CDR1 is SQVTM, CDR2 ANQGSEA, per germline. J lost 4 bases, V lost 7 bases, and 8 bases had no gene match. CDR3 nucleotides: TGCAGCGGTCGACAGGGGGACCAATACAATGAGCAGTTCTTC. This gives the protein CSGRQGDQYNEQFF.

CDR3 DNA: TGTGCCACCAGTGATGTCGACAGATCCTACGAGCAGTACTTC. Residues: CATSDVDRSYEQYF. The chain couples TRBV24-1 to TRBJ2-7, with a tentative D call TRBD1 (5 bases). Germline assignment: CDR1 KGHDR and CDR2 SFDVKD. The CDR3 length is 14 residues. With 3 bases removed from V and 1 base from J, the gap between germline ends came to 9 bases.

The chain employs TRBV28 and TRBJ2-1, with 9 bases matching TRBD1. This CDR3 comprises 15 residues. With 6 bases clipped from V and 5 bases from J, the junction kept 8 bases outside the gene matches. Germline V lookup: CDR1 MDHEN, CDR2 SYDVKM. The chain's CDR3 is CASSYDRGTHNEQFF. CDR3 coding DNA: TGTGCCAGCAGCTACGACAGGGGGACGCACAATGAGCAGTTCTTC.

A remark on this clone: This same CDR3 is encoded by further DNA sequences in the sample. This chain uses TRBV11-2 with TRBJ2-5; TRBD2 agrees at 7 bases. The CDR3 has 15 residues. Per germline, CDR1 SGHAT and CDR2 FQNNGV. The trim removed 7 bases at V and 4 bases at J, leaving 12 bases unmatched. In nucleotides, the CDR3 is TGTGCCAGCATCTCCGGGGGGAGGGGTCGAGAGACCCAGTACTTC. As protein: CASISGGRGRETQYF. The variable domain in full, completed from reference TRBV11-2 and TRBJ2-5, reads EAGVAQSPRYKIIEKRQSVAFWCNPISGHATLYWYQQILGQGPKLLIQFQNNGVVDDSQLPKDRFSAERLKGVDSTLKIQPAKLEDSAVYLCASISGGRGRETQYFGPGTRLLVL.

This clone has only one observation. This chain uses TRBV27 with TRBJ1-1, with D uncertain. The CDR3 runs 15 residues. CDR1 and CDR2 (germline): MNHEY, SMNVEV (reference sequence). The ends were cut back, 8 bases at V and 0 bases at J, with 16 bases in the middle. As DNA, the CDR3 is TGTGCCAGCCGACTTTTTGGACCGCTGAACACTGAAGCTTTCTTT. This encodes CASRLFGPLNTEAFF.

CDR3 sequence reads: CASSKRTGYGYTF. DNA for the CDR3: TGTGCCAGTAGTAAAAGGACAGGGTATGGCTACACCTTC. The gene calls are TRBV19 and TRBJ1-2; 8 nucleotides match TRBD1. There are 13 residues in the CDR3. V shed 4 bases and J 5 bases; nucleotides not matched to a gene: 3. The V gene's germline CDR1 is LNHDA and CDR2 SQIVND (reference sequence).

This sequence joins TRBV7-9 and TRBJ2-7; 10 bases fit TRBD1. V trimming: 6 bases; J trimming: 3 bases; junction bases outside the gene matches: 14. Germline V gene data show CDR1 as SEHNR and CDR2 as FQNEAQ (reference sequence). This CDR3 region has 17 residues. The CDR3 DNA sequence: TGTGCCAGCAGTTCAGAGGCCGGGACAGGGGACTTCTACGAGCAGTACTTC. It translates to CASSSEAGTGDFYEQYF.

V gene TRBV6-1 combines with J gene TRBJ2-2, with no clear D. The V gene's germline CDR1 is MNHNS and CDR2 SASEGT. The V end lost 3 bases, the J end lost 2 bases, and 7 bases lay between the germline ends. The CDR3 is made up of 14 amino acids. Written as DNA, the CDR3 is TGTGCCAGCAGTGAGGGTGGAAACACCGGGGAGCTGTTTTTT. This codes for CASSEGGNTGELFF.

V gene TRBV5-1 combines with J gene TRBJ1-1, with D perhaps matching TRBD1 (5 bases). Germline lookup yields CDR1 SGHRS and CDR2 YFSETQ. The CDR3 is made up of 15 amino acids. Trimming cost V 5 bases and J 0 bases, with 14 bases left between them. The CDR3 protein is CASRGTAEMNTEAFF. CDR3 DNA: TGCGCCAGCAGGGGGACCGCTGAGATGAACACTGAAGCTTTCTTT.

This chain links TRBV15 with TRBJ2-7; possible D gene TRBD2, 5 bases. The CDR3 is 14 amino acids. Trimming shortened V by 5 bases and J by 2 bases, and 13 bases separated the two germline ends. Germline assignment: CDR1 LNHNV and CDR2 YYDKDF (reference sequence). This CDR3 is CATSATTGAYEQYF. DNA of the CDR3: TGTGCCACCAGCGCCACGACCGGGGCCTACGAGCAGTACTTC.

This clone appeared once. This chain joins TRBV9 and TRBJ1-2; D is possibly TRBD1 (6 bases). Trimming took 0 bases from V and 2 from J, leaving 11 bases between them. Germline V gene data show CDR1 as SGDLS and CDR2 as YYNGEE. The CDR3 has 15 amino acids. CDR3 sequence (DNA): TGTGCCAGCAGCGTAGTGGGACACCCCAACTATGGCTACACCTTC. This translates into CASSVVGHPNYGYTF.

The rearrangement joins TRBV19 to TRBJ1-1; D remains unclear. Germline V gene data show CDR1 as LNHDA and CDR2 as SQIVND (reference sequence). Between the trimmed V and J ends, which lost 6 bases and 2 bases, there was a span of 7 bases. The CDR3 has 12 amino acids. The CDR3, as DNA: TGTGCCAGTAGATTGGACAACACTGAAGCTTTCTTT. Translated: CASRLDNTEAFF.

V and J are TRBV5-1 and TRBJ2-7; the match to TRBD1 covers 10 bases. The length of the CDR3 is 15 residues. Germline CDR1 reads SGHRS; CDR2 reads YFSETQ. Trimming took 4 bases from V and 3 from J; bases not matched to a gene: 7. CDR3 loop: CASSPAGTGVYEQYF. DNA for the CDR3: TGCGCCAGCAGCCCGGCCGGGACAGGGGTCTACGAGCAGTACTTC.

This clone was recorded only once. V is TRBV7-9 and J is TRBJ1-6, with a tentative D call TRBD1 (5 bases). Trimming took off 4 bases at V and 6 bases at J, with 22 bases between the two ends. The CDR3 contains 18 residues. Germline V CDR1 and CDR2: SEHNR, FQNEAQ (reference sequence). The CDR3 region has the DNA TGTGCCAGCAGCTCCGGGGGAGTTACTCGACGGGGTAATTCACCCCTCCACTTT. Protein: CASSSGGVTRRGNSPLHF.

This clone was counted a few times. The V and J genes are TRBV6-2 or TRBV6-3 and TRBJ1-6, with D unclear. Trimming pared 7 bases from V and 6 bases from J, leaving 16 bases between. Germline lookup yields CDR1 MNHEY and CDR2 SVGEGT. The CDR3 has 15 amino acids. The CDR3 region has the DNA TGTGCCAGCAACCCGACCGTAGAGGGTAATTCACCCCTCCACTTT. It specifies CASNPTVEGNSPLHF.

The chain carries TRBV5-1 and TRBJ2-1, with D perhaps matching TRBD2 (6 bases). CDR3 length equals 16 residues. Trimming cost V 4 bases and J 9 bases, with 23 bases left between them. The V gene's germline CDR1 is SGHRS and CDR2 YFSETQ. In DNA, the CDR3 is TGCGCCAGCAGCCCTAGACCTAGCGACGGAGGTGGTGAGCAGTTCTTC. This codes for CASSPRPSDGGGEQFF.

The J gene is TRBJ2-3, the V gene TRBV5-1; D is tentatively TRBD1 or TRBD2 (6 bases each). CDR1 is SGHRS, CDR2 YFSETQ, per germline. Trimming cost V 4 bases and J 4 bases, with 19 bases left between them. This CDR3 has 16 residues. CDR3 in DNA: TGCGCCAGCAGCCACTTTGCTGGAGGGACACCAGATACGCAGTATTTT. Translated, it gives CASSHFAGGTPDTQYF. The entire variable domain, with the rest obtained from reference TRBV5-1 and TRBJ2-3, is as follows: KAGVTQTPRYLIKTRGQQVTLSCSPISGHRSVSWYQQTPGQGLQFLFEYFSETQRNKGNFPGRFSGRQFSNSRSEMNVSTLELGDSALYLCASSHFAGGTPDTQYFGPGTRLTVL.

This clone has only one observation. V usage is TRBV3-1 (or the pseudogene TRBV3-2) and J usage is TRBJ2-1; D remains ambiguous. V dropped 1 base and J dropped 0 bases, with 10 bases sitting between them. The CDR3 length is 16 residues. The germline V gene has CDR1 LGHDT and CDR2 YNNKEL (reference sequence). The CDR3 here is CASSQVPDSSYNEQFF. The CDR3 DNA follows: TGTGCCAGCAGCCAAGTTCCGGATAGCTCCTACAATGAGCAGTTCTTC.

The chain couples TRBV6-5 to TRBJ1-5; no firm D call. In germline, CDR1 is MNHEY, CDR2 SVGAGI. With 0 bases removed from V and 1 base from J, the gap between germline ends came to 7 bases. The CDR3 totals 15 residues. Here the CDR3 DNA reads TGTGCCAGCAGTTACTCACAGAGGAGCAATCAGCCCCAGCATTTT. It specifies CASSYSQRSNQPQHF.

The V and J genes are TRBV27 and TRBJ1-2; D is possibly TRBD1 (5 bases). The CDR3 loop spans 15 amino acids. The germline V and J ends were trimmed by 5 bases and 0 bases, with 13 bases remaining between them. Germline V gene lookup returns CDR1 MNHEY and CDR2 SMNVEV (reference sequence). The CDR3, as DNA: TGTGCCAGCAGTGTTCGGGACGGAGCTAACTATGGCTACACCTTC. It yields the protein CASSVRDGANYGYTF.

The chain is built from TRBV9 and TRBJ2-3; 10 bases fit TRBD2. Germline CDR1 is SGDLS and CDR2 is YYNGEE. With 4 bases clipped from V and 6 bases from J, the junction kept 20 bases outside the gene matches. The CDR3 consists of 19 residues. The CDR3 bases are TGTGCCAGCAGCCTCCATTTGGGTTATGAGCGGGGGGGCAGGGATACGCAGTATTTT. Translation gives CASSLHLGYERGGRDTQYF.

V gene TRBV6-5 combines with J gene TRBJ1-2; D might be TRBD1 (5 bases). Germline V gene lookup returns CDR1 MNHEY and CDR2 SVGAGI. This CDR3 contains 13 residues. The V and J ends lost 11 bases and 4 bases respectively, with 17 bases between them. This CDR3 reads CAARGAFVYGYTF. The CDR3 DNA sequence: TGTGCCGCCCGAGGGGCTTTTGTCTATGGCTACACCTTC.

The rearrangement joins TRBV19 to TRBJ2-7, with a tentative D call TRBD2 (5 bases). Trimming stripped 3 bases from V and 3 bases from J, with 9 bases between. CDR1 and CDR2 (germline): LNHDA, SQIVND (reference sequence). The CDR3 covers 13 residues. The CDR3 region has the DNA TGTGCCAGTAGTATCGGGATCGGCTACGAGCAGTACTTC. Translating gives CASSIGIGYEQYF.

In its sample, this clone was seen once. V is TRBV6-5 and J is TRBJ1-2; a weak D match, TRBD1 (5 bases). CDR1 and CDR2 from the germline V gene are MNHEY and SVGAGI. V was clipped by 7 bases and J by 8 bases, with 17 bases between them. The CDR3 spans 13 residues. The CDR3 sequence is CASTTREGQGYTF. In nucleotides, the CDR3 is TGTGCCAGCACTACCAGGGAAGGGCAGGGCTACACCTTC.

The chain has TRBV6-5 and TRBJ1-2; no firm D call. CDR3 length equals 14 residues. The germline V gene encodes CDR1 MNHEY and CDR2 SVGAGI. Trimming cost V 6 bases and J 7 bases, with 18 bases left between them. DNA for the CDR3: TGTGCCAGCAGGGATCCGGGCGTTTGGGCTGGCTACACCTTC. It codes for CASRDPGVWAGYTF.

The chain combines TRBV7-8 with TRBJ1-1; tentative D call: TRBD1 (6 bases). V lost 3 bases and J 1 base, leaving 12 bases between the germline ends. This CDR3 has 15 residues. Per germline, CDR1 SGHVS and CDR2 FQNEAQ. CDR3 DNA sequence: TGTGCCAGCAGCTTTACTACAGGGAAGAACACTGAAGCTTTCTTT. Translation: CASSFTTGKNTEAFF.

The J gene is TRBJ2-2, the V gene TRBV2; D might be TRBD1 (5 bases). V lost 10 bases and J 3 bases, leaving 12 bases between the germline ends. The CDR3 is made up of 13 amino acids. Germline CDR1 is SNHLY and CDR2 is FYNNEI. The CDR3 nucleotides are TGTGCCATCCTTCAGGGATACACCGGGGAGCTGTTTTTT. Amino acids: CAILQGYTGELFF. The full variable domain, with the rest looked up from reference TRBV2 and TRBJ2-2, is EPEVTQTPSHQVTQMGQEVILRCVPISNHLYFYWYRQILGQKVEFLVSFYNNEISEKSEIFDDQFSVERPDGSNFTLKIRSTKLEDSAMYFCAILQGYTGELFFGEGSRLTVL.

This clone was counted once. V gene TRBV6-5 combines with J gene TRBJ1-2; 8 bases map to TRBD1. The CDR3 is 14 residues long. Germline values: CDR1 MNHEY, CDR2 SVGAGI. V shed 0 bases and J 4 bases; nucleotides not matched to a gene: 1. CDR3 protein: CASSYSDRGYGYTF. In DNA form, the CDR3 reads TGTGCCAGCAGTTACTCCGACAGGGGCTATGGCTACACCTTC.

The chain carries TRBV5-4 and TRBJ1-3; TRBD1 agrees at 7 bases. The germline V gene encodes CDR1 SGHNT and CDR2 YYREEE (reference sequence). Unmatched junction bases numbered 4, after V lost 4 bases and J lost 0 bases. The CDR3 runs to 15 residues. CDR3 sequence reads: CASSIGTASGNTIYF. As DNA, the CDR3 is TGTGCCAGCAGCATAGGGACAGCCTCTGGAAACACCATATATTTT.